Listed below are T cell receptor beta chains from one sample, sequenced in a study of cytomegalovirus exposure and HLA in healthy donors. The table came from immunoSEQ multiplex PCR; TCRdb's copy has only in-frame clones and leaves some out. The sample yields about 150,000 clones, approximately 79% seen once. Sample: PBMCs. These receptors were collected from a man aged 40-49 years in good health and CMV-seropositive. Each CDR3 is given with its conserved first and last residue. The order of the fields is CDR3 DNA, CDR3 protein, V gene, clone size, D gene, J gene. A D gene is named only where the DNA matches it firmly. A row's size may be missing; if present it is once, few, many or a size class.

cdr3_nt: TGTGCCAGCAGTGAAGCGCTTCTAGGGGGGGCGGGAGGAGAGACCCAGTACTTC
cdr3_aa: CASSEALLGGAGGETQYF
v_call: TRBV6-1
clone_size: -
d_call: TRBD2
j_call: TRBJ2-5

cdr3_nt: TGCAGCGTTTCCGGGGCCTACGAGCAGTACTTC
cdr3_aa: CSVSGAYEQYF
v_call: TRBV29-1
clone_size: once
d_call: -
j_call: TRBJ2-7

cdr3_nt: TGTGCCAGCAAGGCCCCAGGGGGAGGCTACGAGCAGTACTTC
cdr3_aa: CASKAPGGGYEQYF
v_call: TRBV6-5
clone_size: -
d_call: -
j_call: TRBJ2-7

cdr3_nt: TGTGCCACCAGCAGAGATGAAGGCAGGGGTAATGAAAAACTGTTTTTT
cdr3_aa: CATSRDEGRGNEKLFF
v_call: TRBV15
clone_size: -
d_call: -
j_call: TRBJ1-4

cdr3_nt: TGTGCCAGTAGTTCCGACCGGGAGGGAAATCCGTATTTT
cdr3_aa: CASSSDREGNPYF
v_call: TRBV19
clone_size: -
d_call: TRBD2
j_call: TRBJ2-3

cdr3_nt: TGCGCCAGCAGCTTTAGGGCTAGCCGGAGTGGCGAGACCCAGTACTTC
cdr3_aa: CASSFRASRSGETQYF
v_call: TRBV5-1
clone_size: few
d_call: -
j_call: TRBJ2-5

cdr3_nt: TGCGCCAGCAGCCAAGGTGGCGGGGAAAGGTCCCAGTACTTC
cdr3_aa: CASSQGGGERSQYF
v_call: TRBV4-1
clone_size: -
d_call: -
j_call: TRBJ2-5

cdr3_nt: TGCGCCAGCAGCTTTACAGATAGCTCCTACAATGAGCAGTTCTTC
cdr3_aa: CASSFTDSSYNEQFF
v_call: TRBV5-1
clone_size: -
d_call: -
j_call: TRBJ2-1

cdr3_nt: TGTGCCATCAGTGAGACTCGACAGGGCGCAACTAATGAAAAACTGTTTTTT
cdr3_aa: CAISETRQGATNEKLFF
v_call: TRBV10-3
clone_size: -
d_call: TRBD1
j_call: TRBJ1-4

cdr3_nt: TGTGCCAGCAGTACGGGAAACAGGGGCCAGTACTTC
cdr3_aa: CASSTGNRGQYF
v_call: TRBV6-5
clone_size: -
d_call: TRBD1
j_call: TRBJ2-5

cdr3_nt: TGTGCCAGCAGTGAAGGGACAGGGGGCTATGGCTACACCTTC
cdr3_aa: CASSEGTGGYGYTF
v_call: TRBV6-5
clone_size: few
d_call: TRBD1
j_call: TRBJ1-2

cdr3_nt: TGCAGCGTTGAAGATGGCCGGACTAGCGGGGGGACTGGGCAGTTCTTC
cdr3_aa: CSVEDGRTSGGTGQFF
v_call: TRBV29-1
clone_size: few
d_call: TRBD2
j_call: TRBJ2-1

cdr3_nt: TGTGCCAGCGGGGGCGGTACCGGGGAGCTGTTTTTT
cdr3_aa: CASGGGTGELFF
v_call: TRBV6-6
clone_size: once
d_call: -
j_call: TRBJ2-2

cdr3_nt: TGTGCCAGTAGTATAGATTTAGCGGGACAGGGGAATACTGAAGCTTTCTTT
cdr3_aa: CASSIDLAGQGNTEAFF
v_call: TRBV19
clone_size: -
d_call: TRBD1
j_call: TRBJ1-1

cdr3_nt: TGTGCCAGCAGGGGGGGCGGACAGGCCGAACAGTACTTC
cdr3_aa: CASRGGGQAEQYF
v_call: TRBV5-4
clone_size: -
d_call: -
j_call: TRBJ2-7

cdr3_nt: TGTGCCAGCAGATTGACAGGGTACGATGAAAAACTGTTTTTT
cdr3_aa: CASRLTGYDEKLFF
v_call: TRBV28
clone_size: few
d_call: TRBD1
j_call: TRBJ1-4

cdr3_nt: TGTGCCAGCAGTTTTTCTCCGAGCTACGAGCAGTTCTTC
cdr3_aa: CASSFSPSYEQFF
v_call: TRBV28
clone_size: -
d_call: -
j_call: TRBJ2-1

cdr3_nt: TGTGCCAGTAGTATAGGCTCAGGGGTGAACACTGAAGCTTTCTTT
cdr3_aa: CASSIGSGVNTEAFF
v_call: TRBV19
clone_size: -
d_call: -
j_call: TRBJ1-1

cdr3_nt: TGTGCCACCAGCCCTGGTCTGGGACTAGCGACCTACGAGCAGTACTTC
cdr3_aa: CATSPGLGLATYEQYF
v_call: TRBV15
clone_size: -
d_call: TRBD2
j_call: TRBJ2-7

cdr3_nt: TGCGCCAGCAGCTTGGCCCAAGGGACTCTGGGGGAAAAACTGTTTTTT
cdr3_aa: CASSLAQGTLGEKLFF
v_call: TRBV5-1
clone_size: -
d_call: -
j_call: TRBJ1-4

cdr3_nt: TGTGCCTGGAGCGAGGACAGGATAAGCTATAATTCACCCCTCCACTTT
cdr3_aa: CAWSEDRISYNSPLHF
v_call: TRBV30
clone_size: -
d_call: TRBD1
j_call: TRBJ1-6

cdr3_nt: TGTGCCAGCAGTTTTGCGGGATATAGCAATCAGCCCCAGCATTTT
cdr3_aa: CASSFAGYSNQPQHF
v_call: TRBV27
clone_size: -
d_call: -
j_call: TRBJ1-5

cdr3_nt: TGTGCCATCAGTGAAGGTGACGGGGCTAATGAAAAACTGTTTTTT
cdr3_aa: CAISEGDGANEKLFF
v_call: TRBV10-3
clone_size: few
d_call: -
j_call: TRBJ1-4

cdr3_nt: TGTGCCAGCAGCTTAGCAACAGGGGGGTATGAACAGTTCTTC
cdr3_aa: CASSLATGGYEQFF
v_call: TRBV11-2
clone_size: -
d_call: TRBD1
j_call: TRBJ2-1

cdr3_nt: TGTGCCAGCAGCTCCGTTACAACTAATGAAAAACTGTTTTTT
cdr3_aa: CASSSVTTNEKLFF
v_call: TRBV7-9
clone_size: -
d_call: -
j_call: TRBJ1-4

cdr3_nt: TGTGCCAGCAGCCCCGATACGGGGGAGACCCAGTACTTC
cdr3_aa: CASSPDTGETQYF
v_call: TRBV7-2
clone_size: once
d_call: -
j_call: TRBJ2-5

cdr3_nt: TGCGCCAGCAGCTTGGGAGGGTCGAGTGGCCAAGAGACCCAGTACTTC
cdr3_aa: CASSLGGSSGQETQYF
v_call: TRBV5-1
clone_size: once
d_call: -
j_call: TRBJ2-5

cdr3_nt: TGTGCCAGCAGTTTTGGGACTAGCTGGCAGTACTTC
cdr3_aa: CASSFGTSWQYF
v_call: TRBV6-6
clone_size: -
d_call: TRBD2
j_call: TRBJ2-7

cdr3_nt: TGTGCCTGGAGTGTACTGAGTAGCAATCAGCCCCAGCATTTT
cdr3_aa: CAWSVLSSNQPQHF
v_call: TRBV30
clone_size: -
d_call: -
j_call: TRBJ1-5

cdr3_nt: TGCGCCAGCAGCTCTCCGGGACAGGGGATGGAGACCCAGTACTTC
cdr3_aa: CASSSPGQGMETQYF
v_call: TRBV5-1
clone_size: -
d_call: TRBD1
j_call: TRBJ2-5

cdr3_nt: TGTGCCAGCAACGGGAGGGCAGATACGCAGTATTTT
cdr3_aa: CASNGRADTQYF
v_call: TRBV5-6
clone_size: -
d_call: TRBD2
j_call: TRBJ2-3

cdr3_nt: TGCGCCAGCAGCCAAGGTCGGGAATACAATCAGCCCCAGCATTTT
cdr3_aa: CASSQGREYNQPQHF
v_call: TRBV4-1
clone_size: -
d_call: -
j_call: TRBJ1-5

cdr3_nt: TGTGCCAGCAGCTTGGGATCTCGGGTGAATTCACCCCTCCACTTT
cdr3_aa: CASSLGSRVNSPLHF
v_call: TRBV5-4
clone_size: -
d_call: -
j_call: TRBJ1-6

cdr3_nt: TGTGCCAGCAGCTTAGGGGACAGGGGTGCAGATACGCAGTATTTT
cdr3_aa: CASSLGDRGADTQYF
v_call: TRBV11-2
clone_size: -
d_call: TRBD1
j_call: TRBJ2-3

cdr3_nt: TGTGCCAGCTCAAACGACAGGGATGGGAGTAATGAAAAACTGTTTTTT
cdr3_aa: CASSNDRDGSNEKLFF
v_call: TRBV18
clone_size: few
d_call: TRBD1
j_call: TRBJ1-4

cdr3_nt: TGTGCCAGTAGTATGATCGCGGGAGTAGACGAGCAGTACTTC
cdr3_aa: CASSMIAGVDEQYF
v_call: TRBV19
clone_size: -
d_call: TRBD2
j_call: TRBJ2-7

cdr3_nt: TGTGCCAGCAGCTTGGGACAGGGGACCGTGAGGAGGGTGAACACTGAAGCTTTCTTT
cdr3_aa: CASSLGQGTVRRVNTEAFF
v_call: TRBV7-9
clone_size: -
d_call: TRBD1
j_call: TRBJ1-1

cdr3_nt: TGCGCCAGCAGCTTGGCCGGGACTAGGGGGTCCGGGGAGCTGTTTTTT
cdr3_aa: CASSLAGTRGSGELFF
v_call: TRBV5-1
clone_size: few
d_call: TRBD2
j_call: TRBJ2-2

cdr3_nt: TGCAGCGTGCAAGAAACCGGTGGCTACACCTTC
cdr3_aa: CSVQETGGYTF
v_call: TRBV29-1
clone_size: once
d_call: -
j_call: TRBJ1-2

cdr3_nt: TGTGCCTGGAGTAGCTTTAACAGGGTAGCCTACGAGCAGTACTTC
cdr3_aa: CAWSSFNRVAYEQYF
v_call: TRBV30
clone_size: -
d_call: -
j_call: TRBJ2-7

cdr3_nt: TGTGCCAGCAGCCCCCAAACTAGCGGGAGCTACAATGAGCAGTTCTTC
cdr3_aa: CASSPQTSGSYNEQFF
v_call: TRBV7-8
clone_size: -
d_call: TRBD2
j_call: TRBJ2-1